The 8 T cell receptor beta chains given below trace back to one sample, sequenced in a study of T-cell memory formation after mild COVID-19. Via MiXCR, TCRdb re-called the 5' RACE reads, giving one row per CDR3 protein. The repertoire includes around 120,000 distinct CDR3 sequences, approximately 15% of them detected once, and approximately 13% sits in the top ten. The sequenced sample was PBMCs or a T cell subset sorted from them (not recorded which). These receptors came from an adult woman who had mild COVID-19 (a few samples of this study predate the infection). Cell type and time point are not known.

This clonotype came up a few times. This chain links TRBV20-1 with TRBJ1-3; no firm D call. Germline V gene lookup returns CDR1 DFQATT and CDR2 SNEGSKA (reference sequence). The CDR3 extends over 12 amino acids. V shed 2 bases and J shed 0 bases, with 2 bases lying between them. CDR3 loop: CSARHSGNTIYF. The CDR3 bases are TGCAGTGCTAGACACTCTGGAAACACCATATATTTT.

In this sample, this clonotype turned up a few times. The chain carries TRBV24-1 and TRBJ2-2; no firm D call. Trimming took off 5 bases at V and 5 bases at J, with 17 bases between the two ends. The CDR3 runs to 16 residues. Germline V gene lookup returns CDR1 KGHDR and CDR2 SFDVKD. CDR3 sequence: CATSASAWAGTGELFF. Written as DNA, the CDR3 is TGTGCCACCAGTGCAAGTGCTTGGGCCGGGACCGGGGAGCTGTTTTTT.

The chain combines TRBV29-1 with TRBJ1-1; weak D call: TRBD1 (6 bases). Trimming took off 4 bases at V and 3 bases at J, with 9 bases between the two ends. This CDR3 contains 12 residues. Germline-derived CDR1 and CDR2 are SQVTM and ANQGSEA. CDR3 loop: CSVVGGHTEAFF. CDR3 DNA: TGCAGCGTTGTCGGGGGCCACACTGAAGCTTTCTTT.

This chain joins TRBV7-9 and TRBJ2-3, with 11 bases lining up with TRBD2. Germline loops: CDR1 SEHNR, CDR2 FQNEAQ (reference sequence). This CDR3 region has 17 residues. The V segment lost 4 bases and the J segment 3 bases; nucleotides outside the gene matches: 9. As DNA, the CDR3 is TGTGCCAGCAGCTACGGGACTAGCGGAGGGGTAACAGATACGCAGTATTTT. Translation: CASSYGTSGGVTDTQYF.

The chain is built from TRBV5-6 and TRBJ2-3; 11 nucleotides agree with TRBD2. This CDR3 has 16 residues. V shed 2 bases, J shed 5 bases, and the junction held 7 bases outside the gene matches. Germline lookup yields CDR1 SGHDT and CDR2 YYEEEE. CDR3 region: CASSFGLAGLGDTQYF. For the CDR3, the DNA is TGTGCCAGCAGCTTCGGACTAGCGGGTTTGGGAGATACGCAGTATTTT.

This chain uses TRBV6-5 with TRBJ1-2; 8 bases fit TRBD1. CDR3 length: 13 amino acids. V shed 3 bases, J shed 8 bases, and the junction held 5 bases outside the gene matches. Germline V CDR1 and CDR2: MNHEY, SVGAGI. CDR3 bases: TGTGCCAGCAGTTATATCGACAGGGGAGGCTACACCTTC. Its protein product is CASSYIDRGGYTF.

This chain uses TRBV5-1 with TRBJ2-2; D is undetermined. The germline CDR1 and CDR2 sequences are SGHRS and YFSETQ. This CDR3 has 13 amino acids. The V and J ends lost 5 bases and 5 bases respectively, with 10 bases between them. CDR3 loop: CASRPGWTGELFF. CDR3 nucleotides: TGCGCCAGCAGGCCCGGTTGGACCGGGGAGCTGTTTTTT.

This clonotype occurred a few times. The chain employs TRBV5-1 and TRBJ2-1, with 9 positions matching TRBD2. The CDR3 is 16 amino acids. The J segment lost 7 bases and the V segment lost 4 bases, leaving 12 bases of the junction unmatched. Germline-derived CDR1 and CDR2 are SGHRS and YFSETQ. The CDR3 coding sequence is TGCGCCAGCAGCCCGATAGCGGGAGATGGTTCTAATGAGCAGTTCTTC. It codes for CASSPIAGDGSNEQFF.